Listed below are T cell receptor beta chains from one sample, sequenced in a study of T-cell memory formation after mild COVID-19. TCRdb fed the 5' RACE reads into MiXCR, producing one record per CDR3 protein. Of 540,000 or so distinct CDR3 sequences in the sample, roughly 22% were seen once. The sample consisted of PBMCs or a T cell subset sorted from them (not recorded which). The receptors were sampled from an adult woman who had mild COVID-19 (a few samples of this study predate the infection). Cell type and time point are not known. Both conserved end residues are part of each CDR3. The D gene is left open where the match is weak. Expanded clones are given a class, and other clones once, few, many or no size at all.

D: -
V: TRBV12-3/TRBV12-4
J: TRBJ2-5
size: few
DNA: TGTGCCAGCGGTCGGGGGGCCGTGGAAGAGACCCAGTACTTC
CDR3: CASGRGAVEETQYF

D: -
V: TRBV5-4
J: TRBJ1-6
size: few
DNA: TGTGCCAGCAGCTCGGTGGCGGAGAATTCACCCCTCCACTTT
CDR3: CASSSVAENSPLHF

D: TRBD1
V: TRBV12-3/TRBV12-4
J: TRBJ1-5
size: -
DNA: TGTGCCAGCAGGACAGGGGCGGTAGTTCAGCCCCAGCATTTT
CDR3: CASRTGAVVQPQHF

D: -
V: TRBV5-1
J: TRBJ1-4
size: few
DNA: TGCGCCAGCAGCTTGCAACCTAATGAAAAACTGTTTTTT
CDR3: CASSLQPNEKLFF

D: -
V: TRBV29-1
J: TRBJ1-1
size: few
DNA: TGCAGCGTTGACTCCGGGAACACTGAAGCTTTCTTT
CDR3: CSVDSGNTEAFF

D: -
V: TRBV5-5
J: TRBJ1-4
size: few
DNA: TGTGCCAGCAGTCCTGGTTACGGTGCAACTAATGAAAAACTGTTTTTT
CDR3: CASSPGYGATNEKLFF

D: TRBD1
V: TRBV24-1
J: TRBJ2-3
size: few
DNA: TGTGCCACCAGTGATCCGGACAGGGGGCATGAAGATACGCAGTATTTT
CDR3: CATSDPDRGHEDTQYF

D: -
V: TRBV4-2
J: TRBJ1-2
size: -
DNA: TGTGCCAGCAGCCAAGGACCTCCCGGGGGAGAGGGGTATGGCTACACCTTC
CDR3: CASSQGPPGGEGYGYTF

D: -
V: TRBV12-3/TRBV12-4
J: TRBJ1-4
size: -
DNA: TGTGCCAGCAGTTTGCAACCCCGGGACGAAAAACTGTTTTTT
CDR3: CASSLQPRDEKLFF

D: -
V: TRBV20-1
J: TRBJ2-3
size: -
DNA: TGCAGTGCTAGATTACGGTTTGATACGCAGTATTTT
CDR3: CSARLRFDTQYF

D: -
V: TRBV5-1
J: TRBJ2-7
size: few
DNA: TGCGCCAGCAGCTGGCTAGCGAACTCCTACGAGCAGTACTTC
CDR3: CASSWLANSYEQYF

D: -
V: TRBV29-1
J: TRBJ1-2
size: -
DNA: TGCAGCGTACTGAGGACAGCCGGCACCTATGGCTACACCTTC
CDR3: CSVLRTAGTYGYTF

D: TRBD1
V: TRBV20-1
J: TRBJ1-1
size: -
DNA: TGCAGTGCTAGCGAGACAGGGCAGGGCACTGAAGCTTTCTTT
CDR3: CSASETGQGTEAFF

D: -
V: TRBV9
J: TRBJ2-3
size: -
DNA: TGTGCCAGCAGCGTAGACGGGAGATCAATAGATACGCAGTATTTT
CDR3: CASSVDGRSIDTQYF

D: -
V: TRBV29-1
J: TRBJ2-5
size: -
DNA: TGCAGCGCCCTCCCAGCTCACAGCTCTCAAGAGACCCAGTACTTC
CDR3: CSALPAHSSQETQYF

D: TRBD1
V: TRBV28
J: TRBJ2-6
size: -
DNA: TGTGCCAGCAGTTTATCGGACAGGGGGCGTAATAACGTCCTGACTTTC
CDR3: CASSLSDRGRNNVLTF

D: -
V: TRBV15
J: TRBJ2-7
size: few
DNA: TGTGCCACCAGTCCCCTCCGCGGACCTTACGAGCAGTACTTC
CDR3: CATSPLRGPYEQYF

D: -
V: TRBV20-1
J: TRBJ1-1
size: -
DNA: TGCACCGCAAGGAGGGGGGCTTTCTTT
CDR3: CTARRGAFF

D: TRBD2
V: TRBV7-2
J: TRBJ2-1
size: few
DNA: TGTGCCAGCAGTTGGTTAGCGGGGGGTTACAATGAGCAGTTCTTC
CDR3: CASSWLAGGYNEQFF

D: TRBD2
V: TRBV4-3
J: TRBJ2-1
size: -
DNA: TGCGCCAGCAGCGATAGCGGGAGCGGGCAGTTCTTC
CDR3: CASSDSGSGQFF

D: TRBD1
V: TRBV2
J: TRBJ1-5
size: -
DNA: TGTGCCAGCACCGGGACAGGCTATCAGCCCCAGCATTTT
CDR3: CASTGTGYQPQHF

D: -
V: TRBV7-2
J: TRBJ2-2
size: few
DNA: TGTGCCAGCAGCTTAAGGGGGAGGGGGGAGCTGTTTTTT
CDR3: CASSLRGRGELFF

D: TRBD1
V: TRBV5-1
J: TRBJ1-3
size: -
DNA: TGCGCCAGCACCGGGGGACAGGACGGAAACACCATATATTTT
CDR3: CASTGGQDGNTIYF

D: -
V: TRBV4-3
J: TRBJ1-1
size: -
DNA: TGCGCCAGCAGCCAATCCGCGAACACTGAAGCTTTCTTT
CDR3: CASSQSANTEAFF

D: -
V: TRBV20-1
J: TRBJ2-5
size: few
DNA: TGCAGTGCTAGAGCGGAAGGGACCCAGTACTTC
CDR3: CSARAEGTQYF

D: TRBD1
V: TRBV5-1
J: TRBJ1-4
size: few
DNA: TGCGCCAGCGGTCGGAGGACAGGCACGAATGAAAAACTGTTTTTT
CDR3: CASGRRTGTNEKLFF

D: -
V: TRBV6-5
J: TRBJ2-7
size: few
DNA: TGTGCCAGCAGTGGAGGCCGGGAGTACGAGCAGTACTTC
CDR3: CASSGGREYEQYF

D: TRBD2
V: TRBV7-6
J: TRBJ2-1
size: -
DNA: TGTGCCAGCAGCCCCAAGGGGCGGGGGGGGTCCTACAATGAGCAGTTCTTC
CDR3: CASSPKGRGGSYNEQFF

D: -
V: TRBV20-1
J: TRBJ1-2
size: few
DNA: TGCAGTGCTAGAGATTCAGAGAAGCCTCGCTATGGCTACACCTTC
CDR3: CSARDSEKPRYGYTF

D: -
V: TRBV7-2
J: TRBJ2-3
size: many
DNA: TGTGCCAGCAGCCCCTATTCGGATACGCAGTATTTT
CDR3: CASSPYSDTQYF

D: -
V: TRBV5-1
J: TRBJ1-6
size: -
DNA: TGCGCCAGCAGCTTGAGGGACATATATAATTCACCCCTCCACTTT
CDR3: CASSLRDIYNSPLHF

D: -
V: TRBV6-5
J: TRBJ2-6
size: few
DNA: TGTGCCAGCAGTTACGGCGCAGCCGGGGCCAACGTCCTGACTTTC
CDR3: CASSYGAAGANVLTF

D: -
V: TRBV6-1
J: TRBJ2-1
size: -
DNA: TGTGCCAGCAGACCTTCCCAGGCGTCCTACAATGAGCAGTTCTTC
CDR3: CASRPSQASYNEQFF

D: -
V: TRBV7-8
J: TRBJ2-7
size: few
DNA: TGTGCCAGCAGCCCCGGGCCCACGAGAGAGCAGTACTTC
CDR3: CASSPGPTREQYF

D: -
V: TRBV12-3/TRBV12-4
J: TRBJ2-3
size: -
DNA: TGTGCCAGCAGTTTAAGGCGGGGTTTTGGAGATACGCAGTATTTT
CDR3: CASSLRRGFGDTQYF

D: -
V: TRBV5-5
J: TRBJ1-1
size: few
DNA: TGTGCCAGCAGCTTGGACTCCGGGAACACTGAAGCTTTCTTT
CDR3: CASSLDSGNTEAFF

D: TRBD2
V: TRBV29-1
J: TRBJ2-1
size: few
DNA: TGCAGCGTGGGAACTAGCGGGGGGGGTACCTACAATGAGCAGTTCTTC
CDR3: CSVGTSGGGTYNEQFF

D: -
V: TRBV7-9
J: TRBJ1-1
size: few
DNA: TGTGCCAGCAGCTTCCACAGGGACTACACTGAAGCTTTCTTT
CDR3: CASSFHRDYTEAFF

D: -
V: TRBV12-3/TRBV12-4
J: TRBJ2-1
size: many
DNA: TGTGCCAGCAGCAACACATGGGAGCAGTTCTTC
CDR3: CASSNTWEQFF

D: TRBD1
V: TRBV6-5
J: TRBJ1-4
size: -
DNA: TGTGCCAGCAGTTACCAGGGGGCCGATGAAAAACTGTTTTTT
CDR3: CASSYQGADEKLFF

D: TRBD2
V: TRBV7-6
J: TRBJ2-2
size: few
DNA: TGTGCCAGCAGCCTATCGACTAGCGGGGGGTTGAACACCGGGGAGCTGTTTTTT
CDR3: CASSLSTSGGLNTGELFF